This TCR beta chain was documented in a study of T-cell memory formation after mild COVID-19. The CDR3 has 17 amino acids. The V gene's germline CDR1 is SGHNT and CDR2 YENEEA. Trimming at V came to 1 base and at J to 4 bases, leaving 9 bases not matched to a gene. The table lists this clonotype with a few counts. The target antigen is unknown. General study findings and limits: The finding that pre-infection memory included some responding clones suggested that cross-reactive memory joined. Among clones contracting day 15 to 85, CD4/CD8 was balanced, whereas later expanders leaned CD4+.

TCRdb analysed the 5' RACE reads with MiXCR anew, one entry per CDR3 protein. The table has fewer than 700,000 distinct CDR3 sequences, about 20% seen once. The sequence derives from an adult woman who had mild COVID-19 (a few samples of this study predate the infection). Cell type and time point are not known. Sequencing was performed on PBMCs or a T cell subset sorted from them (not recorded which). The V and J genes are TRBV11-3 and TRBJ1-1; TRBD1 matches 10 bases. The CDR3 protein is CASSLATLRTGGTEAFF. CDR3 nucleotide sequence: TGTGCCAGCAGCTTAGCCACCCTTCGGACAGGGGGCACTGAAGCTTTCTTT.